This entry lists 17 T cell receptor beta chains sequenced from one sample in a study of blood T cell repertoires in COVID-19. This table comes from immunoSEQ multiplex PCR, and its TCRdb copy is limited to in-frame clones, with some not included. The sample carries 100,000 to 110,000 clones, more than 75% recorded once. Source material: peripheral blood. These receptors all come from a human donor in a cohort sampled during active COVID-19.

This chain joins TRBV3-1 (or the pseudogene TRBV3-2) and TRBJ1-2; D may be TRBD1 (6 bases). V was cut by 1 base and J by 6 bases, with 12 bases left in between. The germline V gene has CDR1 LGHDT and CDR2 YNNKEL (reference sequence). The CDR3 is 14 residues long. CDR3 in amino acids: CASSQGGGLDGYTF. The CDR3 DNA is TGTGCCAGCAGCCAAGGGGGGGGCTTGGATGGCTACACCTTC.

Here the CDR3 reads CSASPRDRRFEYGYTF. The CDR3 nucleotides are TGCAGTGCTAGTCCCCGGGACAGGAGATTCGAGTATGGCTACACCTTC. The chain employs TRBV20-1 and TRBJ1-2, with 8 positions matching TRBD1. The CDR3 has 16 amino acids. The ends lost 3 bases at V and 5 bases at J; junction bases unmatched: 14. Germline values: CDR1 DFQATT, CDR2 SNEGSKA (reference sequence).

This clone was detected only once. This chain links TRBV3-1 (or the pseudogene TRBV3-2) with TRBJ2-1, with 12 bases matching TRBD2. Germline loops: CDR1 LGHDT, CDR2 YNNKEL (reference sequence). Losses at the gene ends were 4 bases for V and 1 base for J; bases not matched to a gene: 8. CDR3 length equals 18 residues. The CDR3 protein is CASSRRTSGEGSYNEQFF. The CDR3 nucleotides read TGTGCCAGCAGCCGGAGGACTAGCGGGGAGGGTTCCTACAATGAGCAGTTCTTC.

The chain links TRBV25-1 to TRBJ1-5; D unresolved. Germline V lookup: CDR1 MGHDK, CDR2 SYGVNS. There are 15 residues in the CDR3. V was trimmed by 7 bases and J by 0 bases, leaving 13 bases between them. The CDR3 bases are TGTGCCAGCATCCCGAGGCAGTATAGCAATCAGCCCCAGCATTTT. It yields the protein CASIPRQYSNQPQHF.

The chain links TRBV3-1 (or the pseudogene TRBV3-2) to TRBJ1-3; no reliable D call. With 4 bases removed from V and 6 bases from J, the gap between germline ends came to 10 bases. This CDR3 contains 13 residues. Germline V gene data show CDR1 as LGHDT and CDR2 as YNNKEL (reference sequence). CDR3 loop: CASSLASPNTIYF. CDR3 DNA: TGTGCCAGCAGCCTGGCCTCCCCAAACACCATATATTTT.

The chain uses TRBV7-9 and TRBJ2-6; D unresolved. Germline CDR1 SEHNR, CDR2 FQNEAQ (reference sequence). CDR3 length equals 15 residues. V was shortened by 2 bases and J by 4 bases, with 9 bases between the two germline ends. CDR3 loop: CASSLLAGGANVLTF. CDR3 in DNA: TGTGCCAGCAGCTTATTGGCTGGCGGGGCCAACGTCCTGACTTTC. Complete variable domain (other parts from reference TRBV7-9 and TRBJ2-6): DTGVSQNPRHKITKRGQNVTFRCDPISEHNRLYWYRQTLGQGPEFLTYFQNEAQLEKSRLLSDRFSAERPKGSFSTLEIQRTEQGDSAMYLCASSLLAGGANVLTFGAGSRLTVL.

This sequence joins TRBV7-2 and TRBJ2-5; tentative D call: TRBD2 (5 bases). Germline V gives CDR1 SGHTA, CDR2 FQGNSA. The V end was cut by 3 bases, the J end by 5 bases, with 16 bases between. The CDR3 loop spans 15 amino acids. The CDR3, as DNA: TGTGCCAGCAGCTTTTCGGGGTGGTATATTGAGACCCAGTACTTC. Translating it yields CASSFSGWYIETQYF.

V usage is TRBV5-6 and J usage is TRBJ2-1, with D perhaps TRBD2 (5 bases). The CDR3 consists of 12 residues. Germline V gives CDR1 SGHDT, CDR2 YYEEEE. Trimming shortened V by 2 bases and J by 9 bases, and 9 bases separated the two germline ends. CDR3 in amino acids: CASSFSAPEQFF. The CDR3 DNA reads as TGTGCCAGCAGCTTTAGCGCTCCTGAGCAGTTCTTC.

This rearrangement joins TRBV19 to TRBJ1-5; D ambiguous. The CDR3 contains 14 residues. Between the trimmed V and J ends, which lost 3 bases and 2 bases, there was a span of 8 bases. The V gene's germline CDR1 is LNHDA and CDR2 SQIVND (reference sequence). The CDR3 here is CASSITAGNQPQHF. The CDR3 DNA sequence: TGTGCCAGTAGTATTACAGCGGGCAATCAGCCCCAGCATTTT.

The chain uses TRBV6-1 and TRBJ2-7; 7 bases map to TRBD2. Per germline, CDR1 MNHNS and CDR2 SASEGT. V shed 4 bases and J 5 bases; nucleotides not matched to a gene: 14. This CDR3 is built from 16 residues. The CDR3 DNA follows: TGTGCCAGCAGTGCCTTGGGTAAGAGGGAGGGCCACGAGCAGTACTTC. It specifies CASSALGKREGHEQYF.

This rearrangement joins TRBV7-2 to TRBJ2-7, with D possibly TRBD1 on 6 matching bases. The length of the CDR3 is 14 residues. V was trimmed by 4 bases and J by 3 bases, leaving 13 bases between them. CDR1 and CDR2 from the germline V gene are SGHTA and FQGNSA. The CDR3: CASSSPGQSYEQYF. In DNA, the CDR3 is TGTGCCAGCAGCTCCCCAGGACAGAGCTACGAGCAGTACTTC.

CDR3 bases: TGTGCCAGCATCCGGGACAGGGACACTGAAGCTTTCTTT. Amino acids: CASIRDRDTEAFF. V usage is TRBV2 and J usage is TRBJ1-1; 9 nucleotides align to TRBD1. Germline V gene data show CDR1 as SNHLY and CDR2 as FYNNEI. This CDR3 contains 13 residues. V shed 7 bases and J 3 bases; nucleotides not matched to a gene: 3.

V is TRBV4-3 and J is TRBJ2-5, with 14 bases identical to TRBD2. This CDR3 is built from 16 residues. V lost 4 bases, J lost 4 bases, and 5 bases stayed unmatched. Germline CDR1 reads LGHNA; CDR2 reads YSLEER. The DNA for the CDR3 is TGCGCCAGCAGCCCCGGACTAGCGGGAGGTTTAGAGACCCAGTACTTC. This codes for CASSPGLAGGLETQYF.

CDR3 sequence (DNA): TGTGCCAGCAGCTTAGATCACAGGTCTTGGGGCTACACCTTC. It is translated as CASSLDHRSWGYTF. The genes are TRBV7-2 and TRBJ1-2, with D tentatively TRBD1 (5 bases). V was shortened by 1 base and J by 8 bases, with 14 bases between the two germline ends. Germline CDR1 reads SGHTA; CDR2 reads FQGNSA. This CDR3 is built from 14 residues.

This chain uses TRBV29-1 with TRBJ2-2, with 7 bases that match TRBD2. CDR3 length equals 15 residues. Germline loops: CDR1 SQVTM, CDR2 ANQGSEA. With V trimmed by 5 bases and J by 2 bases, 8 bases remained unmatched. The CDR3: CSVPSSGINTGELFF. DNA for the CDR3: TGCAGCGTTCCTTCTAGCGGCATAAACACCGGGGAGCTGTTTTTT.

In its sample, this clone was seen once. The gene calls are TRBV18 and TRBJ1-1, with 9 bases lining up with TRBD1. Germline V gene sequence: CDR1 KGHSH, CDR2 LQKENI. V trimming: 3 bases; J trimming: 2 bases; junction bases outside the gene matches: 4. The CDR3 contains 15 residues. CDR3 sequence (DNA): TGTGCCAGCTCACCCCGGGACAGGGCAAACACTGAAGCTTTCTTT. Translating it yields CASSPRDRANTEAFF.

The rearrangement uses TRBV3-1 (or the pseudogene TRBV3-2) and TRBJ1-1; D ambiguous. The CDR3 is 14 amino acids. CDR1 is LGHDT and CDR2 is YNNKEL in the germline V gene (reference sequence). V lost 0 bases, J lost 5 bases, and 10 bases lay in between. Here the CDR3 reads CASSQEALRTEAFF. The CDR3, as DNA: TGTGCCAGCAGCCAAGAGGCCCTGAGGACTGAAGCTTTCTTT.